One and the same sample provided the 19 T cell receptor beta chains below, sequenced in a study of T-cell reconstitution after alpha-beta-depleted transplantation in children. Unique molecular identifiers were used to barcode this TCRbeta library. TCRdb called the PCR reads again in MiXCR, with one record for every CDR3 protein. The data show 120,000 or so distinct CDR3 sequences, roughly 23% seen once. The input for sequencing was PBMCs, mostly from graft donor cells, taken 180 days after TCRalphabeta/CD19-depleted stem cell transplant. The receptors stem from a male patient aged 2 to 9 who had a stem cell transplant for chronic granulomatous disease, so the T cells may come from the graft donor.

The table lists this clonotype with many counts. This chain links TRBV10-3 with TRBJ2-1, with D uncertain. In germline, CDR1 is ENHRY, CDR2 SYGVKD. The CDR3 is 14 amino acids. Trimming took off 3 bases at V and 0 bases at J, with 6 bases between the two ends. The CDR3 reads CAISDSYSYNEQFF. CDR3 nucleotides: TGTGCCATCAGTGACTCCTACTCCTACAATGAGCAGTTCTTC.

In this sample, this clonotype turned up many times. The V and J genes are TRBV12-3 or TRBV12-4 and TRBJ2-1; 11 nucleotides align to TRBD2. The CDR3 covers 15 residues. After removal of 5 bases from V and 8 bases from J, the junction contained 8 bases not matched to a gene. CDR3: CASSPRGTSGHEQFF. CDR3 bases: TGTGCCAGCAGTCCTAGGGGGACTAGCGGACATGAGCAGTTCTTC.

This clonotype has a handful of counts. V and J are TRBV12-3 or TRBV12-4 and TRBJ2-3, with D possibly being TRBD1 (6 bases). This CDR3 contains 12 residues. Trimming removed 5 bases from V and 6 bases from J, with 9 bases in between. CDR3 protein: CASSGGQDTQYF. The CDR3 DNA reads as TGTGCCAGCAGTGGCGGACAGGATACGCAGTATTTT.

J is TRBJ2-1 and V is TRBV6-5; 7 bases line up with TRBD2. The CDR3 length is 15 residues. Germline CDR1 MNHEY, CDR2 SVGAGI. Losses at the gene ends were 6 bases for V and 2 bases for J; bases not matched to a gene: 7. CDR3 amino acids: CASRAGTTAYNEQFF. CDR3 coding DNA: TGTGCCAGCAGGGCCGGGACTACCGCCTACAATGAGCAGTTCTTC.

V and J are TRBV7-2 and TRBJ1-2; no definite D call. This CDR3 spans 15 amino acids. Trimming took off 4 bases at V and 1 base at J, with 13 bases between the two ends. Germline V CDR1 and CDR2: SGHTA, FQGNSA. The CDR3 loop is CASSSMWTSNYGYTF. CDR3 coding DNA: TGTGCCAGCAGCTCTATGTGGACGAGTAACTATGGCTACACCTTC.

Ten or more counts support this clonotype. J is TRBJ2-1 and V is TRBV20-1, with 9 nucleotides matching TRBD2. Germline-derived CDR1 and CDR2 are DFQATT and SNEGSKA (reference sequence). J lost 8 bases, V lost 6 bases, and 11 bases had no gene match. The CDR3 runs to 14 residues. The CDR3 nucleotides are TGCAGTGCAGCGTCCGGGACTAGCTTTTATGAGCAGTTCTTC. It encodes CSAASGTSFYEQFF.

This clonotype was detected a few times. This chain connects TRBV7-2 to TRBJ2-3; 8 bases are a match to TRBD2. CDR1 and CDR2 from the germline V gene are SGHTA and FQGNSA. The CDR3 loop spans 14 amino acids. V lost 8 bases to trimming and J lost 2 bases; unmatched junction nucleotides: 6. The CDR3 region has the DNA TGTGCCAGCGGACGGGGGGGCACCACAGATACGCAGTATTTT. The encoded protein is CASGRGGTTDTQYF.

This clonotype was seen repeatedly, ten times or more. V usage is TRBV7-2 and J usage is TRBJ2-7, with D hard to call. This CDR3 is built from 14 residues. From germline, CDR1 is SGHTA and CDR2 FQGNSA. Trimming shortened V by 6 bases and J by 0 bases, and 12 bases separated the two germline ends. The CDR3 protein is CASSMGGSSYEQYF. The DNA of the CDR3 is TGTGCCAGCAGTATGGGCGGCAGCTCCTACGAGCAGTACTTC.

The rearrangement joins TRBV15 to TRBJ2-7, with TRBD2 as a possible D gene (6 bases). Germline CDR1 LNHNV, CDR2 YYDKDF (reference sequence). V lost 0 bases and J 3 bases, leaving 15 bases between the germline ends. This CDR3 has 16 residues. Written as DNA, the CDR3 is TGTGCCACCAGCAGAGATGGTAGCGGCGCGAGCTACGAGCAGTACTTC. This sequence encodes CATSRDGSGASYEQYF. Full variable domain (rest looked up from reference TRBV15 and TRBJ2-7): DAMVIQNPRYQVTQFGKPVTLSCSQTLNHNVMYWYQQKSSQAPKLLFHYYDKDFNNEADTPDNFQSRRPNTSFCFLDIRSPGLGDTAMYLCATSRDGSGASYEQYFGPGTRLTVT.

This clonotype appeared a few times. The chain's CDR3 is CASSPRSVDIQYF. The CDR3, as DNA: TGTGCCAGCTCACCACGGTCAGTTGACATTCAGTACTTC. The rearrangement uses TRBV18 and TRBJ2-4; D unresolved. This CDR3 is built from 13 residues. V dropped 1 base and J dropped 8 bases, with 9 bases sitting between them. In germline, CDR1 is KGHSH, CDR2 LQKENI. The whole variable domain, remainder taken from reference TRBV18 and TRBJ2-4, is NAGVMQNPRHLVRRRGQEARLRCSPMKGHSHVYWYRQLPEEGLKFMVYLQKENIIDESGMPKERFSAEFPKEGPSILRIQQVVRGDSAAYFCASSPRSVDIQYFGAGTRLSVL.

There are many counts of this clonotype. The CDR3 DNA sequence: TGCAGTGCTACCTATAGCGGGAGCCTGACCTACAATGAGCAGTTCTTC. Translation: CSATYSGSLTYNEQFF. The chain couples TRBV20-1 to TRBJ2-1; 9 nucleotides match TRBD2. The germline V gene encodes CDR1 DFQATT and CDR2 SNEGSKA (reference sequence). V was pared by 4 bases and J by 2 bases, with 9 bases of the junction left unmatched. The CDR3 is 16 residues long.

This clonotype has only a few counts. This chain links TRBV2 with TRBJ2-2, with TRBD1 identical over 11 bases. The germline V gene has CDR1 SNHLY and CDR2 FYNNEI. Unmatched junction bases numbered 7, after V lost 6 bases and J lost 7 bases. CDR3 length equals 15 residues. The CDR3, as DNA: TGTGCCAGCAGGGAAACCGGGACAGGGGGCGGGGAGCTGTTTTTT. This encodes CASRETGTGGGELFF.

About this clonotype itself: This may be a read error: a much more frequent sequence differs by one nucleotide. In DNA, the CDR3 is TGCAGCGTCGCTGGACAGGTCTGGGACAAGCAGTACTTC. It yields the protein CSVAGQVWDKQYF. This chain connects TRBV29-1 to TRBJ2-7; 7 bases are shared with TRBD1. Trimming at V came to 6 bases and at J to 8 bases, leaving 13 bases not matched to a gene. Per the germline V gene, CDR1 is SQVTM and CDR2 is ANQGSEA. The CDR3 consists of 13 residues.

The chain has TRBV27 and TRBJ1-2, with 10 bases that match TRBD1. The junction had 8 bases not matched to a gene; V was cut back by 0 bases and J by 7 bases. Germline-derived CDR1 and CDR2 are MNHEY and SMNVEV (reference sequence). CDR3 length: 16 amino acids. Here the CDR3 DNA reads TGTGCCAGCAGTTTATCGTCGGCGACAGGGGGCGCTGGCTACACCTTC. The encoded protein is CASSLSSATGGAGYTF.

This clonotype was detected ten times or more. This rearrangement joins TRBV7-3 to TRBJ2-1; 8 nucleotides agree with TRBD2. J lost 1 base, V lost 2 bases, and 4 bases had no gene match. Germline V lookup: CDR1 SGHTA, CDR2 FQGTGA. This CDR3 is built from 16 residues. The CDR3 nucleotides read TGTGCCAGCAGCTTACTTCCGGGGGGGTCCTACAATGAGCAGTTCTTC. Protein: CASSLLPGGSYNEQFF.

The chain carries TRBV12-3 or TRBV12-4 and TRBJ1-2; the D is unclear. The V end lost 5 bases, the J end lost 7 bases, and 8 bases lay between the germline ends. The CDR3 is 11 residues long. The CDR3 sequence: CASSIQAGYTF. The CDR3 coding sequence is TGTGCCAGCAGTATACAAGCTGGCTACACCTTC.

This clonotype was recorded at least ten times. The CDR3 sequence: CASSLAPGVNNEQFF. Here the CDR3 DNA reads TGTGCCAGCAGCTTAGCCCCCGGCGTCAACAATGAGCAGTTCTTC. The rearrangement links TRBV7-2 to TRBJ2-1; no clear D gene. From germline, CDR1 is SGHTA and CDR2 FQGNSA. Deletions cut 0 bases from V and 5 bases from J, with 11 bases between. This CDR3 contains 15 residues.

This clonotype appeared a few times. This may come from a read error, since a much larger clone is one base off. The genes are TRBV27 and TRBJ2-6; D tentatively fits TRBD1 or TRBD2 (5 bases each). In germline, CDR1 is MNHEY, CDR2 SMNVEV (reference sequence). V was trimmed by 6 bases and J by 15 bases, leaving 21 bases between them. This CDR3 comprises 14 residues. CDR3 DNA sequence: TGTGCCAGCAGCATGAAATGGGGCAGGGACGGCCTGACTTTC. Translated, it gives CASSMKWGRDGLTF.

V and J are TRBV28 and TRBJ2-1; D is ambiguous. Trimming cost V 6 bases and J 6 bases, with 15 bases left between them. The CDR3 consists of 14 residues. Germline V gene sequence: CDR1 MDHEN, CDR2 SYDVKM. CDR3 residues: CASSSGLLCNEQFF. For the CDR3, the DNA is TGTGCCAGCAGCTCCGGGCTCCTCTGCAATGAGCAGTTCTTC. The full variable domain, rest sourced from reference TRBV28 and TRBJ2-1, is DVKVTQSSRYLVKRTGEKVFLECVQDMDHENMFWYRQDPGLGLRLIYFSYDVKMKEKGDIPEGYSVSREKKERFSLILESASTNQTSMYLCASSSGLLCNEQFFGPGTRLTVL.